The clone carrying this TCR beta chain showed up just once. This sample is drawn from a study of graft-versus-host responses after intestinal transplantation. Produced via immunoSEQ multiplex PCR; TCRdb's table is partial and in-frame only. The sample consists of approximately 14,000 clones, over 85% of them appearing once. The source material was PBMCs, sampled 9 days after transplant. The clonotype was recovered from a human patient who received an intestinal transplant, so some T cells may come from the graft donor.

The CDR3 loop reads CASSLAGGRNTDTQYF. CDR3 coding DNA: TGTGCCAGCAGCTTAGCCGGGGGGCGAAACACAGATACGCAGTATTTT. The rearrangement joins TRBV7-9 to TRBJ2-3; a possible D gene is TRBD2 (7 bases). Trimming took 0 bases from V and 2 from J, leaving 12 bases between them. This CDR3 has 16 residues. Per the germline V gene, CDR1 is SEHNR and CDR2 is FQNEAQ (reference sequence).